This passage covers 31 T cell receptor beta chains from one sample sequenced in a study of CD8 T cells in ankylosing spondylitis. TCRdb passed the 5' RACE reads through MiXCR, listing each CDR3 protein once. The sample records roughly 280,000 distinct CDR3 sequences, about 20% being singletons. Source material: blood, either unsorted or a sorted T cell fraction (not recorded which). The receptors here all came from a male donor with ankylosing spondylitis or in good health (not recorded which).

This clonotype was found a few times. This chain connects TRBV3-1 to TRBJ2-2, with D possibly matching TRBD1 (5 bases). Germline CDR1 is LGHDT and CDR2 is YNNKEL (reference sequence). The CDR3 runs 17 residues. Trimming removed 1 base at V and 0 bases at J, with 12 bases between. In DNA form, the CDR3 reads TGTGCCAGCAGCCAAGGTTGGGCAGGGACGAACACCGGGGAGCTGTTTTTT. Amino acid sequence: CASSQGWAGTNTGELFF. Drawing the rest from reference TRBV3-1 and TRBJ2-2, the complete variable domain is DTAVSQTPKYLVTQMGNDKSIKCEQNLGHDTMYWYKQDSKKFLKIMFSYNNKELIINETVPNRFSPKSPDKAHLNLHINSLELGDSAVYFCASSQGWAGTNTGELFFGEGSRLTVL.

In this sample, this clonotype turned up many times. CDR3 DNA: TGTGCCAGCACCCGGGCTTTGGGCACCGGGGAGCTGTTTTTT. Its protein is CASTRALGTGELFF. The V and J genes are TRBV12-3 or TRBV12-4 and TRBJ2-2; no reliable D call. This CDR3 is built from 14 residues. Trimming took 7 bases from V and 4 from J, leaving 13 bases between them.

The chain joins TRBV5-1 to TRBJ2-2; D is uncertain. Trimming left V 4 bases short and J 2 bases short, with 12 bases between. Germline CDR1 reads SGHRS; CDR2 reads YFSETQ. This CDR3 has 15 residues. The CDR3 loop is CASSGIWPNTGELFF. The CDR3 nucleotides are TGCGCCAGCAGCGGTATATGGCCCAACACCGGGGAGCTGTTTTTT.

This clonotype showed up many times. The rearrangement joins TRBV6-5 to TRBJ1-1; D may be TRBD1 (6 bases). V dropped 0 bases and J dropped 2 bases, with 13 bases sitting between them. The CDR3 length is 16 residues. Germline V gene sequence: CDR1 MNHEY, CDR2 SVGAGI. The CDR3 region has the DNA TGTGCCAGCAGTTACTCTAGGGGGGCCTTTAACACTGAAGCTTTCTTT. Its protein product is CASSYSRGAFNTEAFF.

CDR3 sequence reads: CSARRGTDSNQPQHF. The DNA of the CDR3 is TGCAGTGCTCGGCGTGGGACCGATAGCAATCAGCCCCAGCATTTT. The genes are TRBV20-1 and TRBJ1-5; TRBD1 might be the D (5 bases). The CDR3 spans 15 residues. Germline V lookup: CDR1 DFQATT, CDR2 SNEGSKA (reference sequence). V shed 5 bases and J shed 0 bases, with 14 bases lying between them.

This clonotype was found many times. The rearrangement uses TRBV5-1 and TRBJ1-3, with a tentative D call TRBD1 (5 bases). Germline CDR1 and CDR2: SGHRS and YFSETQ. This CDR3 is 17 amino acids long. The V end lost 0 bases, the J end lost 0 bases, and 13 bases lay between the germline ends. CDR3: CASSLDMSGNSGNTIYF. In DNA, the CDR3 is TGCGCCAGCAGCTTGGATATGTCAGGGAACTCTGGAAACACCATATATTTT.

In this sample, this clonotype turned up a few times. The J gene is TRBJ1-5, the V gene TRBV7-9, with D unclear. Germline CDR1 reads SEHNR; CDR2 reads FQNEAQ (reference sequence). Between the trimmed V and J ends, which lost 6 bases and 1 base, there was a span of 7 bases. The CDR3 contains 13 residues. This CDR3 reads CASSIDSNQPQHF. Written as DNA, the CDR3 is TGTGCCAGCAGTATAGACAGCAATCAGCCCCAGCATTTT.

V gene TRBV2 combines with J gene TRBJ2-3; the match to TRBD2 covers 8 bases. CDR1 is SNHLY and CDR2 is FYNNEI in the germline V gene. The CDR3 has 14 amino acids. The ends lost 8 bases at V and 2 bases at J; junction bases unmatched: 6. The CDR3 protein is CASLLAEDTDTQYF. In DNA, the CDR3 is TGTGCCAGCCTACTAGCGGAAGACACAGATACGCAGTATTTT.

This clonotype was detected ten times or more. V and J are TRBV12-3 or TRBV12-4 and TRBJ1-1; D call uncertain. V was pared by 0 bases and J by 4 bases, with 6 bases between. This CDR3 spans 13 amino acids. The CDR3 sequence: CASSLAVGTEAFF. The DNA of the CDR3 is TGTGCCAGCAGTTTAGCGGTCGGCACTGAAGCTTTCTTT.

The chain couples TRBV10-3 to TRBJ2-5; 8 bases line up with TRBD1. The CDR3 runs 15 residues. Germline CDR1 ENHRY, CDR2 SYGVKD. The ends lost 2 bases at V and 5 bases at J; junction bases unmatched: 7. CDR3 in amino acids: CAISEENRDRETQYF. In nucleotides, the CDR3 is TGTGCCATCAGTGAGGAAAACCGGGACAGGGAGACCCAGTACTTC.

This clonotype was counted a few times. V and J are TRBV20-1 and TRBJ2-7; a possible D gene is TRBD2 (6 bases). This CDR3 comprises 14 residues. CDR1 is DFQATT and CDR2 is SNEGSKA in the germline V gene (reference sequence). Trimming cost V 0 bases and J 0 bases, with 9 bases left between them. CDR3 DNA: TGCAGTGCTAGAGATCCGGGGGACTCCTACGAGCAGTACGTC. Translating it yields CSARDPGDSYEQYV.

The chain employs TRBV5-1 and TRBJ2-3; D unclear. V lost 4 bases to trimming and J lost 2 bases, with 11 bases between them. Per germline, CDR1 SGHRS and CDR2 YFSETQ. The CDR3 length is 14 residues. The CDR3 DNA reads TGCGCCAGCAGCCCCGAGGTCCTCACAGATACGCAGTATTTT. Translated, it gives CASSPEVLTDTQYF.

There are a few counts of this clonotype. This chain uses TRBV20-1 with TRBJ2-1; D call uncertain. Between the trimmed V and J ends, which lost 0 bases and 4 bases, there was a span of 10 bases. There are 14 residues in the CDR3. The germline V gene encodes CDR1 DFQATT and CDR2 SNEGSKA (reference sequence). The CDR3 spells CSARDDMDYNEQFF. The CDR3, as DNA: TGCAGTGCTAGAGATGACATGGATTACAATGAGCAGTTCTTC.

J is TRBJ1-6 and V is TRBV5-5; 11 bases agree with TRBD1. V was pared by 3 bases and J by 3 bases, with 2 bases of the junction left unmatched. Germline values: CDR1 SGHKS, CDR2 YYEKEE (reference sequence). CDR3 length: 16 residues. The CDR3: CASSSGTGGYNSPLHF. The CDR3 coding sequence is TGTGCCAGCAGCTCCGGGACAGGGGGCTATAATTCACCCCTCCACTTT. Combining the CDR3 with reference TRBV5-5 and TRBJ1-6 gives the whole variable domain DAGVTQSPTHLIKTRGQQVTLRCSPISGHKSVSWYQQVLGQGPQFIFQYYEKEERGRGNFPDRFSARQFPNYSSELNVNALLLGDSALYLCASSSGTGGYNSPLHFGNGTRLTVT.

This chain connects TRBV20-1 to TRBJ1-5; a weak D match, TRBD1 (5 bases). CDR3 length: 12 amino acids. V dropped 3 bases and J dropped 6 bases, with 9 bases sitting between them. The germline gives CDR1 DFQATT, CDR2 SNEGSKA (reference sequence). CDR3 nucleotide sequence: TGCAGTGCTAGTTACGGGGGTCAGCCCCAGCATTTT. Translated, it gives CSASYGGQPQHF.

V gene TRBV5-1 combines with J gene TRBJ1-5; D ambiguous. Trimming removed 0 bases from V and 5 bases from J, with 6 bases in between. There are 13 residues in the CDR3. CDR1 and CDR2 (germline): SGHRS, YFSETQ. Here the CDR3 DNA reads TGCGCCAGCAGCTTGGAAGTTGATCAGCCCCAGCATTTT. It encodes CASSLEVDQPQHF.

This clonotype was seen more than once but under ten times. The V call is TRBV21-1, the J call TRBJ2-7; the table gives TRBD1 as D, unverified against the DNA. TRBV21-1 is recorded as a pseudogene. The CDR3 covers 14 residues. CDR3 residues: CASSKGPGDYEQYV. The CDR3 DNA reads as TGTGCCAGCAGCAAAGGCCCGGGAGACTACGAGCAGTACGTC.

The chain combines TRBV11-1 with TRBJ2-2; D not certain. V lost 5 bases, J lost 0 bases, and 13 bases lay in between. CDR1 is SGHAT and CDR2 is FQDESV in the germline V gene (reference sequence). CDR3 length: 16 residues. CDR3 loop: CASSPIGQANTGELFF. As DNA, the CDR3 is TGTGCCAGCAGCCCGATAGGGCAGGCGAACACCGGGGAGCTGTTTTTT.

CDR3 in amino acids: CASSLLWTDSNQPQHF. The CDR3 DNA is TGTGCCAGCAGTTTATTATGGACAGATAGCAATCAGCCCCAGCATTTT. The rearrangement uses TRBV27 and TRBJ1-5; tentative D call: TRBD1 (6 bases). This CDR3 is 16 amino acids long. The V gene lost 1 base and the J gene lost 0 bases, with 10 bases spanning the gap. Germline CDR1 and CDR2: MNHEY and SMNVEV (reference sequence).

This chain uses TRBV10-3 with TRBJ2-3, with TRBD2 as a possible D gene (5 bases). Germline assignment: CDR1 ENHRY and CDR2 SYGVKD. The CDR3 spans 14 residues. The V end was cut by 1 base, the J end by 2 bases, with 7 bases between. Written as DNA, the CDR3 is TGTGCCATCAGTGAGTGGGGAGTCACAGATACGCAGTATTTT. Encoded protein: CAISEWGVTDTQYF.

J is TRBJ1-4 and V is TRBV5-1; D might be TRBD1 (5 bases). V dropped 4 bases and J dropped 8 bases, with 15 bases sitting between them. The CDR3 has 14 residues. Germline lookup yields CDR1 SGHRS and CDR2 YFSETQ. The CDR3: CASSPGHRDEKLFF. The CDR3 DNA follows: TGCGCCAGCAGCCCTGGGCACCGGGACGAAAAACTGTTTTTT. The full variable domain, in which reference TRBV5-1 and TRBJ1-4 provide the parts outside the CDR3, is KAGVTQTPRYLIKTRGQQVTLSCSPISGHRSVSWYQQTPGQGLQFLFEYFSETQRNKGNFPGRFSGRQFSNSRSEMNVSTLELGDSALYLCASSPGHRDEKLFFGSGTQLSVL.

The chain employs TRBV12-3 or TRBV12-4 and TRBJ1-4; 9 nucleotides match TRBD1. This CDR3 region has 13 residues. V trimming: 6 bases; J trimming: 8 bases; junction bases outside the gene matches: 4. The CDR3, as DNA: TGTGCCAGCAGAACAGGGGGCGAAGAAAAACTGTTTTTT. Protein product: CASRTGGEEKLFF.

The J gene is TRBJ2-5, the V gene TRBV7-2; 7 bases match TRBD2. The CDR3 is 15 residues long. V trimming: 3 bases; J trimming: 5 bases; junction bases outside the gene matches: 9. CDR1 is SGHTA, CDR2 FQGNSA, per germline. The CDR3 region has the DNA TGTGCCAGCAGCTTTAGGGGCGGGAGTGGTGAGACCCAGTACTTC. Its protein product is CASSFRGGSGETQYF.

This clonotype appeared a few times. The chain recombines TRBV24-1 with TRBJ2-2, with 10 nucleotides matching TRBD2. CDR3 length equals 15 residues. The junction had 9 bases not matched to a gene; V was cut back by 7 bases and J by 8 bases. Germline assignment: CDR1 KGHDR and CDR2 SFDVKD. The CDR3 loop reads CATRKLAGFTGELFF. CDR3 in DNA: TGTGCCACCAGGAAACTAGCGGGATTTACAGGGGAGCTGTTTTTT.

This clonotype was recorded a few times. The chain combines TRBV6-1 with TRBJ2-5, with D unclear. V was cut by 6 bases and J by 2 bases, with 13 bases left in between. CDR1 is MNHNS and CDR2 is SASEGT in the germline V gene. This CDR3 spans 14 amino acids. CDR3 loop: CASSRRHEQETQYF. Written as DNA, the CDR3 is TGTGCCAGCAGCCGACGACATGAACAAGAGACCCAGTACTTC.

CDR3 in DNA: TGTGCCAGCAGCTCGACGACGTCTTACTATGGCTACACCTTC. Translated: CASSSTTSYYGYTF. The rearrangement uses TRBV12-3 or TRBV12-4 and TRBJ1-2; D remains unclear. The V end was cut by 6 bases, the J end by 3 bases, with 14 bases between. The CDR3 is 14 residues long.

A note on this clonotype: At one end, the junction sequence differs from germline, possibly due to a read error. The V call is TRBV10-3, the J call TRBJ2-3, with D tentatively TRBD1 (6 bases). The CDR3 spans 15 residues. Germline CDR1 is ENHRY and CDR2 is SYGVKD. The chain's CDR3 is CAISERDKGTGTQYF. The DNA of the CDR3 is TGTGCCATCAGTGAAAGGGACAAGGGCACAGGTACGCAGTATTTT.

The chain employs TRBV29-1 and TRBJ2-1; the D gene is possibly TRBD1 (6 bases). V lost 4 bases to trimming and J lost 7 bases, with 11 bases between them. There are 12 residues in the CDR3. Looked up from germline, CDR1 is SQVTM and CDR2 is ANQGSEA. CDR3 sequence: CSVGPGVNEQFF. The CDR3 DNA reads as TGCAGCGTTGGCCCAGGGGTAAATGAGCAGTTCTTC.

This clonotype has at least ten counts. The chain couples TRBV4-1 to TRBJ1-1; D may be TRBD1 (5 bases). The V end lost 7 bases, the J end lost 3 bases, and 6 bases lay between the germline ends. This CDR3 has 11 amino acids. Germline values: CDR1 MGHRA, CDR2 YSYEKL. CDR3 region: CASTRDTEAFF. The CDR3 nucleotides are TGCGCCAGCACCAGGGACACTGAAGCTTTCTTT.

This clonotype was seen a few times. The J gene is TRBJ2-3, the V gene TRBV20-1; a possible D gene is TRBD2 (6 bases). Trimming took 2 bases from V and 0 from J, leaving 12 bases between them. Germline V gene sequence: CDR1 DFQATT, CDR2 SNEGSKA (reference sequence). The CDR3 totals 15 residues. CDR3 region: CSARQRAASTDTQYF. Here the CDR3 DNA reads TGCAGTGCTAGACAGCGGGCAGCTAGCACAGATACGCAGTATTTT.

In DNA form, the CDR3 reads TGCAGTGCTAGAGCCCCTAGCGGGCCCACAGATACGCAGTATTTT. This sequence encodes CSARAPSGPTDTQYF. The V and J genes are TRBV20-1 and TRBJ2-3; 8 nucleotides align to TRBD2. The CDR3 has 15 residues. Trimming removed 1 base from V and 2 bases from J; junction bases left unmatched: 5. Germline V gene lookup returns CDR1 DFQATT and CDR2 SNEGSKA (reference sequence).